This note documents a single T cell receptor (beta chain) sequence. What it binds is not known. Trimming left V 3 bases short and J 2 bases short, with 17 bases between. The CDR3 spans 17 residues. The sample comes from a study of response to subunit inactivated influenza vaccine. Study-wide results and limits: Authors suggested few new T cells are recruited by each seasonal influenza vaccination.

MiXCR, applied by TCRdb to the RT-PCR reads, yields one record per CDR3 protein. The table records hundreds of thousands of distinct CDR3 sequences, roughly 14% of them present only once. The TCR was taken from a man between 45 and 60 years old who received an inactivated influenza vaccine. Sequenced here: PBMCs from blood, sampled about 11 days after vaccination. The chain has TRBV23-1 and TRBJ2-1; possibly TRBD1 for D (6 bases). TRBV23-1 is recorded as an ORF, its role being uncertain. In nucleotides, the CDR3 is TGCGCCAGCAGTCACCCTCATACAGGGATACCCTACAATGAGCAGTTCTTC. It translates to CASSHPHTGIPYNEQFF.